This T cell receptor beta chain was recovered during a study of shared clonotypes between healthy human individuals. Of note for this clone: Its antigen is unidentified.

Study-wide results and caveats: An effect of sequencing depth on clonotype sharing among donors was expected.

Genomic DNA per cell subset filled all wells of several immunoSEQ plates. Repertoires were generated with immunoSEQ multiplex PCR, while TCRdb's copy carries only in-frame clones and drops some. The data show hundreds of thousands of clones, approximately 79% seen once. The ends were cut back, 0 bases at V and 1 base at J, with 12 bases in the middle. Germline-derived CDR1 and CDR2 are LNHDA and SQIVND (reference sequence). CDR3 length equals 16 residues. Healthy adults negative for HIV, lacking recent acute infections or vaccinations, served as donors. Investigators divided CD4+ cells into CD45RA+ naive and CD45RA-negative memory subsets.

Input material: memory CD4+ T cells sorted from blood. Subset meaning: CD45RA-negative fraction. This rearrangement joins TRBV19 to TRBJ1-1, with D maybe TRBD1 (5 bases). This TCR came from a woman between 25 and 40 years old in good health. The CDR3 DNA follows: TGTGCCAGTAGTATAGATCTTGGGACCCAGAACACTGAAGCTTTCTTT. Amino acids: CASSIDLGTQNTEAFF.